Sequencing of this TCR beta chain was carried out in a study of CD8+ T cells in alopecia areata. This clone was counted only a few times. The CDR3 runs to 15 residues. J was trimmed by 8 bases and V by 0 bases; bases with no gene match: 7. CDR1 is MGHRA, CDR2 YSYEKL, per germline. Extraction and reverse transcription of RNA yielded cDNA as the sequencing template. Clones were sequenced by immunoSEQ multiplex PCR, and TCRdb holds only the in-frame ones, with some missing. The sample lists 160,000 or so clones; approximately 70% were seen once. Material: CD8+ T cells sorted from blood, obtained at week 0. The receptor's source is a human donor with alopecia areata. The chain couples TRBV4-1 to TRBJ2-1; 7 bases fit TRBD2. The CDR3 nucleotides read TGCGCCAGCAGCCAAGAGAGCGGGGCGGGGGATGAGCAGTTCTTC. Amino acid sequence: CASSQESGAGDEQFF.